These 30 T cell receptor beta chains originate from one sample sequenced in a study of T cell repertoires and HLA-DP antigens. These TCRs are of unknown antigen specificity. Some clones are missing from TCRdb's copy, which holds only in-frame ones; the method was immunoSEQ multiplex PCR. The table shows around 90,000 clones, with approximately 89% occurring only once. Sequenced: CD4+ T cells from PBMCs. Receptors originate from a man between 45 and 60 years old in good health and CMV-seronegative.

In nucleotides, the CDR3 is TGTGCCAGCAGTCCCGAATTACGTAGCAATCAGCCCCAGCATTTT. Translating gives CASSPELRSNQPQHF. This rearrangement joins TRBV27 to TRBJ1-5; no clear D gene. This CDR3 region has 15 residues. Trimming left V 5 bases short and J 0 bases short, with 11 bases between. CDR1 and CDR2 from the germline V gene are MNHEY and SMNVEV (reference sequence).

Note on this clone: One junction end does not reproduce the germline sequence, and a read error may be involved. This chain uses TRBV7-2 with TRBJ2-7; TRBD1 matches 8 bases. CDR3 length: 13 residues. Per the germline V gene, CDR1 is SGHTA and CDR2 is FQGNSA. The CDR3 sequence: CASSPPGQGGGNF. The DNA for the CDR3 is TGTGCCAGCAGCCCACCAGGACAGGGTGGTGGAAACTTC.

The gene calls are TRBV7-8 and TRBJ1-1; no clear D. Germline values: CDR1 SGHVS, CDR2 FQNEAQ. The V end lost 2 bases, the J end lost 4 bases, and 14 bases lay between the germline ends. This CDR3 spans 15 amino acids. The CDR3 nucleotides are TGTGCCAGCAGCTTAAACGGGGAAGTGGGCACTGAAGCTTTCTTT. The encoded protein is CASSLNGEVGTEAFF.

The chain recombines TRBV2 with TRBJ2-1, with D possibly TRBD1 on 5 matching bases. Trimming stripped 3 bases from V and 6 bases from J, with 15 bases between. The CDR3 sequence is 15 residues long. Germline-derived CDR1 and CDR2 are SNHLY and FYNNEI. The CDR3 region is CASSDPREKVNEQFF. The CDR3 coding sequence is TGTGCCAGCAGTGATCCCAGGGAAAAGGTCAATGAGCAGTTCTTC.

The V and J genes are TRBV30 and TRBJ1-1; no clear D gene. Germline CDR1 GTSNPN, CDR2 SVGIG (reference sequence). V was cut by 2 bases and J by 5 bases, with 12 bases left in between. The CDR3 length is 13 residues. The CDR3 protein is CAWSREYRTEAFF. DNA of the CDR3: TGTGCCTGGAGTCGGGAATATCGGACTGAAGCTTTCTTT. Complete variable domain (other parts from reference TRBV30 and TRBJ1-1): SQTIHQWPATLVQPVGSPLSLECTVEGTSNPNLYWYRQAAGRGLQLLFYSVGIGQISSEVPQNLSASRPQDRQFILSSKKLLLSDSGFYLCAWSREYRTEAFFGQGTRLTVV.

This sequence joins TRBV6-1 and TRBJ1-6; TRBD1 matches 8 bases. There are 15 residues in the CDR3. Germline loops: CDR1 MNHNS, CDR2 SASEGT. Trimming at V came to 8 bases and at J to 0 bases, leaving 3 bases not matched to a gene. CDR3 in DNA: TGTGCCAGCCGGACAGGGAGCTCCTATAATTCACCCCTCCACTTT. This translates into CASRTGSSYNSPLHF.

The rearrangement uses TRBV4-2 and TRBJ1-6; D is undetermined. CDR3 length: 17 residues. The V gene lost 0 bases and the J gene lost 4 bases, with 13 bases spanning the gap. Germline loops: CDR1 LGHNA, CDR2 YNFKEQ. In nucleotides, the CDR3 is TGTGCCAGCAGCCAAGAGGTTACCGGAAAATATAATTCACCCCTCCACTTT. Its translation is CASSQEVTGKYNSPLHF.

The chain joins TRBV28 to TRBJ2-7; TRBD1 matches at 9 bases. With 7 bases clipped from V and 3 bases from J, the junction kept 7 bases outside the gene matches. CDR3 size: 14 residues. Per germline, CDR1 MDHEN and CDR2 SYDVKM. CDR3 sequence reads: CASTLTGGSYEQYF. CDR3 nucleotides: TGTGCCAGCACTTTGACAGGGGGAAGCTACGAGCAGTACTTC. Full variable domain (remainder filled in from reference TRBV28 and TRBJ2-7): DVKVTQSSRYLVKRTGEKVFLECVQDMDHENMFWYRQDPGLGLRLIYFSYDVKMKEKGDIPEGYSVSREKKERFSLILESASTNQTSMYLCASTLTGGSYEQYFGPGTRLTVT.

In the case of this clone: The junction and the germline gene differ at one end; a read error may be behind it. The chain couples TRBV18 to TRBJ2-5, with 12 bases lining up with TRBD1. The CDR3 runs to 15 residues. Germline lookup yields CDR1 KGHSH and CDR2 LQKENI. The CDR3 is CASSTPGQGAETQYF. For the CDR3, the DNA is TGTGCCAGCTCAACACCGGGACAGGGGGCCGAGACCCAGTACTTC.

In its sample, this clone was seen many times. The chain carries TRBV5-8 and TRBJ2-5, with D tentatively TRBD1 (6 bases). The germline gives CDR1 SGHTS, CDR2 YDEGEE. Trimming took 5 bases from V and 4 from J, leaving 18 bases between them. This CDR3 region has 15 residues. CDR3 region: CASSKEQGRGETQYF. CDR3 sequence (DNA): TGTGCCAGCAGTAAAGAGCAGGGGCGCGGAGAGACCCAGTACTTC.

The V and J genes are TRBV5-4 and TRBJ2-7, with 7 nucleotides matching TRBD2. The CDR3 runs to 15 residues. Germline loops: CDR1 SGHNT, CDR2 YYREEE (reference sequence). With V trimmed by 0 bases and J by 2 bases, 5 bases remained unmatched. The CDR3 DNA reads TGTGCCAGCAGCTTGGATGCGGGAGCGGCCTACGAGCAGTACTTC. Protein: CASSLDAGAAYEQYF.

This chain joins TRBV2 and TRBJ2-2, with a possible D match to TRBD1 (5 bases). The germline V and J ends were trimmed by 0 bases and 5 bases, with 19 bases remaining between them. The CDR3 covers 18 residues. Germline-derived CDR1 and CDR2 are SNHLY and FYNNEI. In nucleotides, the CDR3 is TGTGCCAGCAGTGAAGCGCTTCCTTCGGTATACAGGACCGGGGAGCTGTTTTTT. Translation gives CASSEALPSVYRTGELFF.

CDR3 protein: CASSPRTTGELFF. The CDR3 DNA is TGTGCCAGCTCACCCCGAACCACCGGGGAGCTGTTTTTT. J is TRBJ2-2 and V is TRBV18; D unclear. Deletions cut 3 bases from V and 4 bases from J, with 6 bases between. CDR3 size: 13 residues. The germline CDR1 and CDR2 sequences are KGHSH and LQKENI.

This chain joins TRBV30 and TRBJ1-2; no reliable D call. Germline V lookup: CDR1 GTSNPN, CDR2 SVGIG (reference sequence). Deletions cut 3 bases from V and 3 bases from J, with 23 bases between. The CDR3 contains 17 residues. CDR3 coding DNA: TGTGCCTGGAGCCCAGAGGCGGTCGGGCTCTCATACTATGGCTACACCTTC. Protein: CAWSPEAVGLSYYGYTF.

The chain joins TRBV5-4 to TRBJ1-6, with D unclear. Trimming took 0 bases from V and 7 from J, leaving 14 bases between them. Germline CDR1 and CDR2: SGHNT and YYREEE (reference sequence). The CDR3 totals 16 residues. CDR3 region: CASSLGPLVSNSPLHF. The CDR3 DNA sequence: TGTGCCAGCAGCTTGGGACCGTTAGTCTCCAATTCACCCCTCCACTTT. Full variable domain (missing parts from reference TRBV5-4 and TRBJ1-6): ETGVTQSPTHLIKTRGQQVTLRCSSQSGHNTVSWYQQALGQGPQFIFQYYREEENGRGNFPPRFSGLQFPNYSSELNVNALELDDSALYLCASSLGPLVSNSPLHFGNGTRLTVT.

The V gene is TRBV18, the J gene TRBJ1-3; tentative D call: TRBD1 (6 bases). The CDR3 runs 16 residues. Germline CDR1 KGHSH, CDR2 LQKENI. V was pared by 4 bases and J by 3 bases, with 16 bases between. The CDR3 region has the DNA TGTGCCAGCTCACGAGGTTCACAGGGAGGTGGAAACACCATATATTTT. Its translation: CASSRGSQGGGNTIYF.

This chain uses TRBV19 with TRBJ2-5, with 13 nucleotides matching TRBD2. Germline lookup yields CDR1 LNHDA and CDR2 SQIVND (reference sequence). CDR3 length: 15 residues. J gave up 5 bases and V 5 bases, and 5 bases lay outside the gene matches. The CDR3 sequence: CASSSLTSGGETQYF. The CDR3, as DNA: TGTGCCAGTAGTTCCTTGACTAGCGGGGGGGAGACCCAGTACTTC.

V is TRBV28 and J is TRBJ1-4; D perhaps matches TRBD1 (6 bases). CDR3 size: 12 residues. Trimming left V 7 bases short and J 4 bases short, with 7 bases between. Germline V gives CDR1 MDHEN, CDR2 SYDVKM. The chain's CDR3 is CASNRVNEKLFF. CDR3 in DNA: TGTGCCAGCAACAGGGTTAATGAAAAACTGTTTTTT.

The chain combines TRBV10-3 with TRBJ2-7; 10 bases agree with TRBD1. The CDR3 spans 14 residues. Germline loops: CDR1 ENHRY, CDR2 SYGVKD. The junction had 1 base not matched to a gene; V was cut back by 3 bases and J by 2 bases. The DNA of the CDR3 is TGTGCCATCAGTGAAGGGACAGGGGCCTACGAGCAGTACTTC. Protein sequence: CAISEGTGAYEQYF.

J is TRBJ1-5 and V is TRBV6-1; D call uncertain. The CDR3 sequence is 15 residues long. Germline values: CDR1 MNHNS, CDR2 SASEGT. The V end was cut by 2 bases, the J end by 0 bases, with 8 bases between. As DNA, the CDR3 is TGTGCCAGCAGTGAAAGGAAAATTAGCAATCAGCCCCAGCATTTT. It translates to CASSERKISNQPQHF.

The rearrangement joins TRBV11-1 to TRBJ2-7, with TRBD2 matching 12 bases. J lost 5 bases, V lost 2 bases, and 4 bases had no gene match. The CDR3 is 15 amino acids. Germline CDR1 and CDR2: SGHAT and FQDESV (reference sequence). The CDR3 bases are TGTGCCAGCAGCTTACTGACTAGCGGGAGTGACGAGCAGTACTTC. Amino acids: CASSLLTSGSDEQYF.

This chain connects TRBV19 to TRBJ2-7, with 8 positions matching TRBD2. This CDR3 has 15 residues. CDR1 is LNHDA, CDR2 SQIVND, per germline (reference sequence). Trimming at V came to 2 bases and at J to 0 bases, leaving 3 bases not matched to a gene. CDR3 nucleotides: TGTGCCAGTAGTATAACTAGCGGAACCTCCTACGAGCAGTACTTC. As protein: CASSITSGTSYEQYF.

The chain has TRBV19 and TRBJ2-1; D call uncertain. CDR1 LNHDA and CDR2 SQIVND come from the germline V gene (reference sequence). With 0 bases removed from V and 0 bases from J, the gap between germline ends came to 9 bases. The CDR3 loop spans 16 amino acids. The DNA for the CDR3 is TGTGCCAGTAGTATAGAAGTGAGTAGCTCCTACAATGAGCAGTTCTTC. Its protein product is CASSIEVSSSYNEQFF.

A single count supports this clone. This chain connects TRBV9 to TRBJ2-5; 7 bases map to TRBD2. The germline V gene encodes CDR1 SGDLS and CDR2 YYNGEE. The CDR3 length is 13 residues. V was clipped by 5 bases and J by 7 bases; unmatched bases: 8. The CDR3 DNA reads TGTGCCAGCAGTAAGAGCGGGGATGGGACCCAGTACTTC. Translated: CASSKSGDGTQYF.

V and J are TRBV7-8 and TRBJ2-3, with TRBD2 matching 10 bases. V was pared by 4 bases and J by 3 bases, with 19 bases of the junction left unmatched. The length of the CDR3 is 20 residues. The germline gives CDR1 SGHVS, CDR2 FQNEAQ. CDR3 DNA: TGTGCCAGCAGCTCGACGGGGGTAGCGGGGGGCAGCTTTGTTACAGATACGCAGTATTTT. This translates into CASSSTGVAGGSFVTDTQYF.

The rearrangement uses TRBV5-1 and TRBJ1-1; D uncertain. Germline V gives CDR1 SGHRS, CDR2 YFSETQ. The CDR3 has 15 residues. Trimming took 1 base from V and 5 from J, leaving 15 bases between them. The CDR3 bases are TGCGCCAGCAGCTTGACGACCCAGGCAGAAACTGAAGCTTTCTTT. Translation: CASSLTTQAETEAFF. The full variable domain, rest sourced from reference TRBV5-1 and TRBJ1-1, is KAGVTQTPRYLIKTRGQQVTLSCSPISGHRSVSWYQQTPGQGLQFLFEYFSETQRNKGNFPGRFSGRQFSNSRSEMNVSTLELGDSALYLCASSLTTQAETEAFFGQGTRLTVV.

This rearrangement joins TRBV5-1 to TRBJ2-7, with D unclear. Germline CDR1 SGHRS, CDR2 YFSETQ. The CDR3 extends over 12 amino acids. Trimming removed 6 bases from V and 2 bases from J, with 9 bases in between. The CDR3 DNA follows: TGCGCCAGCAACCAAGGGACCTACGAGCAGTACTTC. It is translated as CASNQGTYEQYF.

The chain combines TRBV4-1 with TRBJ2-3; 7 bases match TRBD2. Germline CDR1 and CDR2: MGHRA and YSYEKL. V gave up 6 bases and J gave up 7 bases; unmatched junction bases: 13. The length of the CDR3 is 15 residues. CDR3 residues: CASSPQGLEQHTQYF. The CDR3 DNA is TGCGCCAGCAGTCCACAAGGACTAGAGCAACATACGCAGTATTTT.

This clone has only one observation. The rearrangement joins TRBV9 to TRBJ2-7, with TRBD1 matching 7 bases. CDR3 length: 15 amino acids. Germline CDR1 SGDLS, CDR2 YYNGEE. V was pared by 0 bases and J by 2 bases, with 5 bases of the junction left unmatched. CDR3: CASSVATGAAYEQYF. For the CDR3, the DNA is TGTGCCAGCAGCGTAGCCACAGGGGCCGCCTACGAGCAGTACTTC. Drawing the rest from reference TRBV9 and TRBJ2-7, the complete variable domain is DSGVTQTPKHLITATGQRVTLRCSPRSGDLSVYWYQQSLDQGLQFLIQYYNGEERAKGNILERFSAQQFPDLHSELNLSSLELGDSALYFCASSVATGAAYEQYFGPGTRLTVT.

This rearrangement joins TRBV28 to TRBJ2-7, with 8 nucleotides matching TRBD2. CDR1 is MDHEN, CDR2 SYDVKM, per germline. V lost 4 bases to trimming and J lost 2 bases; unmatched junction nucleotides: 10. The CDR3 spans 16 residues. In nucleotides, the CDR3 is TGTGCCAGCAGTTCCCCCGGCGGGGGGTCGGCCTACGAGCAGTACTTC. Its protein product is CASSSPGGGSAYEQYF.